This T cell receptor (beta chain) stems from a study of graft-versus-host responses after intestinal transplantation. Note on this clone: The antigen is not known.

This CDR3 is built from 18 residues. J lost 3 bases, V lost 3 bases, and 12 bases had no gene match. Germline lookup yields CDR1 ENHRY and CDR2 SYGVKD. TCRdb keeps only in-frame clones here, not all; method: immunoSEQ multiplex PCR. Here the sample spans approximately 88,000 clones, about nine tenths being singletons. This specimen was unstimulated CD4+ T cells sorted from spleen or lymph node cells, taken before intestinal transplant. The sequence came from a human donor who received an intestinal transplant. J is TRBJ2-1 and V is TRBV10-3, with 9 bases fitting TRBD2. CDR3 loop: CAISDPRAGGPGYNEQFF. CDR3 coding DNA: TGTGCCATCAGTGACCCCAGGGCGGGGGGGCCGGGCTACAATGAGCAGTTCTTC.